The 31 T cell receptor beta chains below all came from one sample that was sequenced in a study of control samples from healthy donors and cancer patients. TCRdb's copy holds only in-frame clones and misses some; the assay was immunoSEQ multiplex PCR. This sample has 50,000 to 55,000 clones, with 85% to 95% found just once. The material sequenced was blood. These receptors were obtained from a man aged 25 to 40 in good health.

This rearrangement joins TRBV19 to TRBJ1-5; D may be TRBD1 (5 bases). Trimming removed 3 bases from V and 1 base from J, with 13 bases in between. The CDR3 has 16 residues. CDR1 is LNHDA and CDR2 is SQIVND in the germline V gene (reference sequence). CDR3 protein: CASSMIRDGSNQPQHF. The CDR3 nucleotides read TGTGCCAGTAGTATGATACGGGACGGAAGCAATCAGCCCCAGCATTTT. Full variable domain (outside the CDR3, taken from reference TRBV19 and TRBJ1-5): DGGITQSPKYLFRKEGQNVTLSCEQNLNHDAMYWYRQDPGQGLRLIYYSQIVNDFQKGDIAEGYSVSREKKESFPLTVTSAQKNPTAFYLCASSMIRDGSNQPQHFGDGTRLSIL.

The V and J genes are TRBV19 and TRBJ1-2, with no clear D. The CDR3 is 13 amino acids. Trimming took off 6 bases at V and 6 bases at J, with 14 bases between the two ends. The germline gives CDR1 LNHDA, CDR2 SQIVND (reference sequence). The CDR3 DNA follows: TGTGCCAGTAGCCCCCGGCCTCTAAATGGCTACACCTTC. Its translation is CASSPRPLNGYTF.

In its sample, this clone was seen once. The chain uses TRBV29-1 and TRBJ1-2; 8 positions agree with TRBD1. J lost 6 bases, V lost 7 bases, and 13 bases had no gene match. Germline V gives CDR1 SQVTM, CDR2 ANQGSEA. The CDR3 spans 14 residues. The CDR3 DNA reads as TGCAGCGCGTTGAGGGGGACAGGCACAAATGGCTACACCTTC. Amino acid sequence: CSALRGTGTNGYTF.

V usage is TRBV11-2 and J usage is TRBJ2-7, with D maybe TRBD2 (5 bases). The CDR3 length is 16 residues. V lost 2 bases, J lost 4 bases, and 18 bases lay in between. In germline, CDR1 is SGHAT, CDR2 FQNNGV. Written as DNA, the CDR3 is TGTGCCAGCAGCTTAAGTACGGGGTTCAGTCGGTACGAGCAGTACTTC. It codes for CASSLSTGFSRYEQYF.

The V gene is TRBV12-3 or TRBV12-4, the J gene TRBJ2-1; D uncertain. The CDR3 is 10 amino acids. V lost 3 bases and J 9 bases, leaving 3 bases between the germline ends. The CDR3 region has the DNA TGTGCCAGCAGTTTGGGTGAGCAGTTCTTC. As protein: CASSLGEQFF.

This chain uses TRBV13 with TRBJ2-7; 9 bases align to TRBD1. Losses at the gene ends were 5 bases for V and 0 bases for J; bases not matched to a gene: 11. Germline V gene lookup returns CDR1 PRHDT and CDR2 FYEKMQ (reference sequence). The CDR3 spans 17 residues. CDR3: CASSHQKDRGGSYEQYF. The CDR3 nucleotides read TGTGCCAGCAGCCACCAAAAGGACAGGGGTGGCTCCTACGAGCAGTACTTC.

This chain joins TRBV6-1 and TRBJ2-3, with TRBD1 matching 7 bases. There are 14 residues in the CDR3. V lost 3 bases to trimming and J lost 1 base; unmatched junction nucleotides: 1. CDR1 is MNHNS, CDR2 SASEGT, per germline. The DNA of the CDR3 is TGTGCCAGCAGTGACCAGGGGGGCACAGATACGCAGTATTTT. Amino acids: CASSDQGGTDTQYF.

The chain combines TRBV4-2 with TRBJ2-7, with 10 bases identical to TRBD2. V lost 1 base, J lost 3 bases, and 9 bases stayed unmatched. The CDR3 has 17 residues. Germline V CDR1 and CDR2: LGHNA, YNFKEQ. Here the CDR3 DNA reads TGTGCCAGCAGCCAAGGGCTGATTAGCGGGAGGAGCTACGAGCAGTACTTC. Translated, it gives CASSQGLISGRSYEQYF.

V and J are TRBV27 and TRBJ2-7; 9 positions match TRBD1. Germline V gene sequence: CDR1 MNHEY, CDR2 SMNVEV (reference sequence). The CDR3 totals 12 residues. V lost 11 bases and J lost 7; bases outside the gene matches: 9. The CDR3 is CADRDRVSEQYF. In DNA, the CDR3 is TGTGCCGACCGGGACAGGGTCTCTGAGCAGTACTTC.

This chain joins TRBV9 and TRBJ2-2; D is perhaps TRBD1 or TRBD2 (6 bases each). V was clipped by 3 bases and J by 5 bases, with 20 bases between them. Germline V CDR1 and CDR2: SGDLS, YYNGEE. The CDR3 consists of 17 residues. Here the CDR3 DNA reads TGTGCCAGCAGCGCAAAGGGAGGAGACAGGAATACCGGGGAGCTGTTTTTT. Protein product: CASSAKGGDRNTGELFF.

V usage is TRBV19 and J usage is TRBJ2-7, with 8 bases that match TRBD2. The CDR3 extends over 16 amino acids. Germline V gene sequence: CDR1 LNHDA, CDR2 SQIVND (reference sequence). V shed 3 bases and J 5 bases; nucleotides not matched to a gene: 12. CDR3 region: CASSMVAQRESHEQYF. CDR3 nucleotide sequence: TGTGCCAGTAGTATGGTCGCACAGCGGGAGTCTCACGAGCAGTACTTC.

The chain links TRBV5-4 to TRBJ2-5; 13 bases match TRBD2. Losses at the gene ends were 3 bases for V and 4 bases for J; bases not matched to a gene: 3. Germline V lookup: CDR1 SGHNT, CDR2 YYREEE (reference sequence). The CDR3 has 15 amino acids. DNA of the CDR3: TGTGCCAGCAGCTCGCGACTAGCGGGAGGAGAGACCCAGTACTTC. Amino acids: CASSSRLAGGETQYF.

The CDR3 loop is CASSAWAGELFF. The CDR3 bases are TGCGCCAGCAGCGCGTGGGCCGGGGAGCTGTTTTTT. V usage is TRBV5-1 and J usage is TRBJ2-2; D ambiguous. The CDR3 runs to 12 residues. Germline V gene sequence: CDR1 SGHRS, CDR2 YFSETQ. The V gene lost 4 bases and the J gene lost 6 bases, with 7 bases spanning the gap. Based on the CDR3 plus reference TRBV5-1 and TRBJ2-2, the full variable domain is KAGVTQTPRYLIKTRGQQVTLSCSPISGHRSVSWYQQTPGQGLQFLFEYFSETQRNKGNFPGRFSGRQFSNSRSEMNVSTLELGDSALYLCASSAWAGELFFGEGSRLTVL.

The chain employs TRBV12-5 and TRBJ1-2; D unresolved. The CDR3 sequence is 13 residues long. The germline V and J ends were trimmed by 2 bases and 5 bases, with 9 bases remaining between them. The germline gives CDR1 LGHNT, CDR2 FRNRAP. The CDR3 region has the DNA TGTGCTAGTGGTTTGATCGGCGGGTATGGCTACACCTTC. It is translated as CASGLIGGYGYTF.

The rearrangement joins TRBV6-5 to TRBJ2-7, with a weak D call TRBD2 (6 bases). Germline CDR1 reads MNHEY; CDR2 reads SVGAGI. Trimming took 7 bases from V and 9 from J, leaving 22 bases between them. CDR3 length: 14 residues. The CDR3 sequence is CASTLQGGVERQYF. CDR3 DNA sequence: TGTGCCAGCACCTTGCAGGGAGGAGTCGAGCGGCAGTACTTC.

The chain couples TRBV13 to TRBJ2-7; 12 positions match TRBD2. The V and J ends lost 1 base and 5 bases, in that order; junction bases with no gene match: 6. Germline V gene lookup returns CDR1 PRHDT and CDR2 FYEKMQ (reference sequence). The CDR3 totals 16 residues. The CDR3: CASSLEGLAGGNEQYF. For the CDR3, the DNA is TGTGCCAGCAGCTTAGAGGGGCTAGCGGGAGGGAACGAGCAGTACTTC.

The chain uses TRBV7-8 and TRBJ2-1, with 9 positions matching TRBD2. This CDR3 region has 16 residues. Germline CDR1 is SGHVS and CDR2 is FQNEAQ. With 6 bases clipped from V and 5 bases from J, the junction kept 11 bases outside the gene matches. CDR3 DNA sequence: TGTGCCAGCAGGGGCGGGAGGGGGAGTATACACAATGAGCAGTTCTTC. Translating it yields CASRGGRGSIHNEQFF.

The chain recombines TRBV7-8 with TRBJ2-6; D is unclear. This CDR3 comprises 15 residues. Germline loops: CDR1 SGHVS, CDR2 FQNEAQ. The ends were cut back, 1 base at V and 1 base at J, with 5 bases in the middle. The CDR3 DNA is TGTGCCAGCAGCTTAGAGATTTCTGGGGCCAACGTCCTGACTTTC. Amino acids: CASSLEISGANVLTF.

In DNA form, the CDR3 reads TGCGCCAGCAGCCCCGGACTAGCGGGAGCCCAAGAGACCCAGTACTTC. Protein product: CASSPGLAGAQETQYF. This chain connects TRBV5-1 to TRBJ2-5, with TRBD2 matching over 13 bases. With 4 bases clipped from V and 1 base from J, the junction kept 4 bases outside the gene matches. This CDR3 has 16 residues. CDR1 SGHRS and CDR2 YFSETQ come from the germline V gene.

The chain links TRBV30 to TRBJ2-6; D gene ambiguous. CDR3 length: 15 residues. Germline values: CDR1 GTSNPN, CDR2 SVGIG (reference sequence). V lost 0 bases and J 0 bases, leaving 6 bases between the germline ends. The CDR3 loop is CAWSVGSSGANVLTF. As DNA, the CDR3 is TGTGCCTGGAGTGTAGGTAGCTCTGGGGCCAACGTCCTGACTTTC.

The chain carries TRBV28 and TRBJ2-1; 13 bases agree with TRBD2. Germline CDR1 reads MDHEN; CDR2 reads SYDVKM. The trim removed 4 bases at V and 3 bases at J, leaving 9 bases unmatched. The CDR3 extends over 18 amino acids. CDR3 in amino acids: CASSSTSGRLFGYNEQFF. The CDR3 nucleotides read TGTGCCAGCAGTTCGACTAGCGGGAGGTTATTCGGCTACAATGAGCAGTTCTTC.

The chain links TRBV6-5 to TRBJ2-7, with unresolved D. V was trimmed by 2 bases and J by 7 bases, leaving 15 bases between them. The CDR3 loop spans 14 amino acids. Germline V gene data show CDR1 as MNHEY and CDR2 as SVGAGI. The CDR3 bases are TGTGCCAGCAGTTACAATCCTAGGGATAAGGAGCAGTACTTC. This gives the protein CASSYNPRDKEQYF.

The DNA of the CDR3 is TGTGCCAGCAGTCCAGGGGAAGGCACTGAAGCTTTCTTT. It yields the protein CASSPGEGTEAFF. The chain recombines TRBV6-4 with TRBJ1-1, with D perhaps TRBD1 (6 bases). V lost 5 bases and J lost 4, with 11 bases in between. Germline values: CDR1 MRHNA, CDR2 SNTAGT. The CDR3 sequence is 13 residues long.

This clone was seen just once. The chain couples TRBV9 to TRBJ2-7; 9 nucleotides agree with TRBD2. The CDR3 contains 16 residues. CDR1 is SGDLS and CDR2 is YYNGEE in the germline V gene. Trimming cost V 3 bases and J 2 bases; bases outside gene matches: 9. CDR3 in DNA: TGTGCCAGCAGCGCATCCCCTAGCGGGGTACCCTACGAGCAGTACTTC. Translated, it gives CASSASPSGVPYEQYF.

The chain links TRBV5-8 to TRBJ2-7; D unresolved. Trimming left V 0 bases short and J 4 bases short, with 11 bases between. Germline V lookup: CDR1 SGHTS, CDR2 YDEGEE. The CDR3 is 14 amino acids. The CDR3 region has the DNA TGTGCCAGCAGCTTGGGCAGGTTCGCTTACGAGCAGTACTTC. As protein: CASSLGRFAYEQYF.

V and J are TRBV19 and TRBJ2-7; 9 positions agree with TRBD2. Germline-derived CDR1 and CDR2 are LNHDA and SQIVND (reference sequence). The CDR3 loop spans 15 amino acids. The junction had 7 bases not matched to a gene; V was cut back by 2 bases and J by 5 bases. The CDR3 DNA reads as TGTGCCAGTAGTATAAGGTCGACTAGCGGTGACGAGCAGTACTTC. This translates into CASSIRSTSGDEQYF.

The chain has TRBV20-1 and TRBJ2-1; 11 positions agree with TRBD2. Losses at the gene ends were 6 bases for V and 3 bases for J; bases not matched to a gene: 7. The germline V gene encodes CDR1 DFQATT and CDR2 SNEGSKA (reference sequence). The CDR3 runs 15 residues. For the CDR3, the DNA is TGCAGTGCGAGTCCCGGGACTAGCGGCTACAATGAGCAGTTCTTC. It is translated as CSASPGTSGYNEQFF.

V gene TRBV5-1 combines with J gene TRBJ2-2, with 11 bases identical to TRBD2. The CDR3 contains 15 residues. Germline CDR1 SGHRS, CDR2 YFSETQ. V shed 3 bases and J 6 bases; nucleotides not matched to a gene: 4. DNA for the CDR3: TGCGCCAGCAGCTCACTAGCGGGAGAATCCGGGGAGCTGTTTTTT. This translates into CASSSLAGESGELFF.

CDR3 DNA: TGTGCCAGCGCCCAAGGGACCGATACCTACGAGCAGTACTTC. The encoded protein is CASAQGTDTYEQYF. This chain connects TRBV5-4 to TRBJ2-7; D could derive from TRBD1 or TRBD2 (5 bases each). The CDR3 consists of 14 residues. Germline CDR1 reads SGHNT; CDR2 reads YYREEE (reference sequence). V lost 7 bases and J 2 bases, leaving 16 bases between the germline ends.

This chain connects TRBV5-1 to TRBJ2-7; 7 bases agree with TRBD2. The germline V gene has CDR1 SGHRS and CDR2 YFSETQ. The CDR3 consists of 16 residues. The junction had 15 bases not matched to a gene; V was cut back by 2 bases and J by 7 bases. The CDR3 reads CASSFYAVRWGGEQYF. The CDR3 DNA reads TGCGCCAGCAGCTTCTACGCCGTTCGTTGGGGGGGGGAGCAGTACTTC.

This rearrangement joins TRBV30 to TRBJ1-5, with TRBD1 matching over 8 bases. J gave up 5 bases and V 1 base, and 10 bases lay outside the gene matches. CDR1 GTSNPN and CDR2 SVGIG come from the germline V gene (reference sequence). There are 16 residues in the CDR3. Here the CDR3 reads CAWSETGVGYDQPQHF. The CDR3 nucleotides are TGTGCCTGGAGTGAGACAGGGGTTGGATATGATCAGCCCCAGCATTTT.